This is a list of T cell receptor beta chains from one sample in a study of blood T cell repertoires in COVID-19. TCRdb's table, derived via immunoSEQ multiplex PCR, lists solely in-frame clones and lacks some. The sample contains some 400,000 clones, around 87% of which appear only once. Sequencing was performed on PBMCs or T cells enriched from blood (not recorded which). These receptor sequences come from a man aged 30 to 39 who had recovered from COVID-19. Each CDR3 is given with its conserved first and last residue. Each record gives: J gene, clone size, D gene, V gene, CDR3 protein, CDR3 DNA. D genes are given only for firm matches. Size tells how often a clone was seen (once, few, many) or the class of an expanded clone, and some rows leave it out.

J gene: TRBJ1-1; clone size: once; D gene: -; V gene: TRBV7-3; CDR3 protein: CASSLMEILNTEAFF; CDR3 DNA: TGTGCCAGCAGCTTAATGGAGATTTTGAACACTGAAGCTTTCTTT
J gene: TRBJ1-4; clone size: -; D gene: -; V gene: TRBV5-1; CDR3 protein: CASSTQGSTNEKLFF; CDR3 DNA: TGCGCCAGCAGCACACAGGGTTCGACTAATGAAAAACTGTTTTTT
J gene: TRBJ2-7; clone size: -; D gene: -; V gene: TRBV3-1/TRBV3-2; CDR3 protein: CASSQVSDYEQYF; CDR3 DNA: TGTGCCAGCAGCCAAGTGAGTGACTACGAGCAGTACTTC
J gene: TRBJ1-1; clone size: -; D gene: -; V gene: TRBV19; CDR3 protein: CASSFPGQINTEAFF; CDR3 DNA: TGTGCCAGTAGTTTCCCTGGACAGATTAACACTGAAGCTTTCTTT
J gene: TRBJ2-1; clone size: -; D gene: -; V gene: TRBV6-5; CDR3 protein: CASSRSQGSGEQFF; CDR3 DNA: TGTGCCAGCAGTAGATCCCAGGGGTCCGGCGAGCAGTTCTTC
J gene: TRBJ2-7; clone size: -; D gene: TRBD1; V gene: TRBV5-1; CDR3 protein: CASSWGQGFGEQYF; CDR3 DNA: TGCGCCAGCAGCTGGGGACAGGGCTTCGGTGAGCAGTACTTC
J gene: TRBJ2-7; clone size: -; D gene: TRBD1; V gene: TRBV19; CDR3 protein: CASSTRQGFYEQYF; CDR3 DNA: TGTGCCAGTAGTACCCGACAGGGGTTCTACGAGCAGTACTTC
J gene: TRBJ2-5; clone size: -; D gene: -; V gene: TRBV27; CDR3 protein: CASSLAAPAETQYF; CDR3 DNA: TGTGCCAGCAGTTTAGCGGCTCCGGCGGAGACCCAGTACTTC
J gene: TRBJ2-7; clone size: few; D gene: TRBD1; V gene: TRBV27; CDR3 protein: CASSLVGQGAHFYEQYF; CDR3 DNA: TGTGCCAGCAGTTTAGTGGGACAGGGGGCTCATTTCTACGAGCAGTACTTC
J gene: TRBJ1-6; clone size: -; D gene: TRBD1; V gene: TRBV7-8; CDR3 protein: CASSLVGTGETSPLHF; CDR3 DNA: TGTGCCAGCAGCTTAGTCGGGACAGGGGAAACTTCACCCCTCCACTTT
J gene: TRBJ1-6; clone size: -; D gene: TRBD1; V gene: TRBV6-5; CDR3 protein: CASSPEDRGKSPLHF; CDR3 DNA: TGTGCCAGCAGTCCTGAGGACAGGGGGAAGTCACCCCTCCACTTT
J gene: TRBJ2-3; clone size: -; D gene: TRBD2; V gene: TRBV4-1; CDR3 protein: CASSFQGSAGGRDTQYF; CDR3 DNA: TGCGCCAGCAGCTTCCAAGGCTCTGCGGGGGGGAGAGATACGCAGTATTTT
J gene: TRBJ1-1; clone size: -; D gene: -; V gene: TRBV19; CDR3 protein: CATSAGSIEAFF; CDR3 DNA: TGTGCCACCAGCGCCGGGTCAATTGAAGCTTTCTTT
J gene: TRBJ1-5; clone size: -; D gene: -; V gene: TRBV6-5; CDR3 protein: CASSYSAGGRQPQHF; CDR3 DNA: TGTGCCAGCAGTTACTCCGCTGGGGGGAGGCAGCCCCAGCATTTT
J gene: TRBJ2-7; clone size: -; D gene: -; V gene: TRBV29-1; CDR3 protein: CSVVKGGHEQYF; CDR3 DNA: TGCAGCGTTGTTAAGGGAGGTCACGAGCAGTACTTC
J gene: TRBJ1-2; clone size: -; D gene: -; V gene: TRBV7-9; CDR3 protein: CASSLGSSKGAGYTF; CDR3 DNA: TGTGCCAGCAGCTTAGGTAGTTCCAAAGGGGCTGGCTACACCTTC
J gene: TRBJ2-5; clone size: -; D gene: -; V gene: TRBV14; CDR3 protein: CASSPGVGETQYF; CDR3 DNA: TGTGCCAGCAGTCCAGGGGTCGGGGAGACCCAGTACTTC
J gene: TRBJ1-2; clone size: few; D gene: -; V gene: TRBV18; CDR3 protein: CASSAPGLPKGSYTF; CDR3 DNA: TGTGCCAGCTCCGCTCCGGGACTTCCAAAGGGGAGCTACACCTTC
J gene: TRBJ2-1; clone size: -; D gene: TRBD1; V gene: TRBV6-5; CDR3 protein: CASVGQAYNEQFF; CDR3 DNA: TGTGCCAGCGTGGGACAGGCCTACAATGAGCAGTTCTTC
J gene: TRBJ1-2; clone size: few; D gene: TRBD1; V gene: TRBV18; CDR3 protein: CASSPRDRINYGYTF; CDR3 DNA: TGTGCCAGCTCACCACGGGACAGAATAAACTATGGCTACACCTTC